These 15 T cell receptor beta chains share one sample of origin, sequenced in a study of T cell responses to AZD1222 COVID-19 vaccine. Profiling relied on immunoSEQ multiplex PCR, and the TCRdb table lists in-frame clones only, not all of them. The sample yields over 70,000 clones, roughly 87% seen once. Here the sequenced sample was peripheral blood, taken on day 0 of AZD1222 vaccination. These receptors came from an adult in good health.

The chain employs TRBV19 and TRBJ1-2, with D possibly matching TRBD1 (5 bases). Germline loops: CDR1 LNHDA, CDR2 SQIVND (reference sequence). Trimming pared 2 bases from V and 10 bases from J, leaving 14 bases between. This CDR3 is 13 amino acids long. CDR3 region: CASSITQGDSYTF. The CDR3 DNA sequence: TGTGCCAGTAGTATAACCCAGGGTGATTCCTACACCTTC.

The CDR3 is CASSLGQGGYEQYF. The CDR3 DNA is TGTGCCAGCAGTTTAGGACAGGGTGGTTACGAGCAGTACTTC. The chain uses TRBV28 and TRBJ2-7; 8 bases align to TRBD1. The CDR3 length is 14 residues. Trimming removed 2 bases from V and 4 bases from J; junction bases left unmatched: 4. CDR1 is MDHEN, CDR2 SYDVKM, per germline.

The chain joins TRBV6-1 to TRBJ1-5; D gene uncertain. This CDR3 region has 16 residues. In germline, CDR1 is MNHNS, CDR2 SASEGT. Trimming left V 2 bases short and J 5 bases short, with 16 bases between. The CDR3 reads CASSESGSQFHQPQHF. In nucleotides, the CDR3 is TGTGCCAGCAGTGAATCTGGGTCCCAATTCCATCAGCCCCAGCATTTT.

The J gene is TRBJ1-4, the V gene TRBV2; TRBD1 matches 10 bases. With 4 bases clipped from V and 1 base from J, the junction kept 9 bases outside the gene matches. Germline V gives CDR1 SNHLY, CDR2 FYNNEI. This CDR3 is 18 amino acids long. The CDR3 nucleotides are TGTGCCAGCAGTGCCCGAAAGACAGGGGGCGTAACTAATGAAAAACTGTTTTTT. Translating gives CASSARKTGGVTNEKLFF.

The V and J genes are TRBV2 and TRBJ1-1; weak D call: TRBD1 (5 bases). The germline CDR1 and CDR2 sequences are SNHLY and FYNNEI. This CDR3 comprises 10 residues. Deletions cut 4 bases from V and 11 bases from J, with 8 bases between. The CDR3 loop is CASSVAGAFF. The CDR3 nucleotides read TGTGCCAGCAGTGTGGCAGGGGCTTTCTTT.

The chain recombines TRBV12-5 with TRBJ1-5; D call uncertain. V gave up 7 bases and J gave up 0 bases, with 16 bases separating them. Per germline, CDR1 LGHNT and CDR2 FRNRAP. This CDR3 comprises 16 residues. In DNA, the CDR3 is TGTGCTAGTGCCCCCCCTGCGCATCTTAGCAATCAGCCCCAGCATTTT. As protein: CASAPPAHLSNQPQHF.

The rearrangement joins TRBV4-1 to TRBJ1-5, with a weak D call TRBD1 (5 bases). Germline-derived CDR1 and CDR2 are MGHRA and YSYEKL. Between the trimmed V and J ends, which lost 1 base and 2 bases, there was a span of 21 bases. This CDR3 has 19 amino acids. CDR3 DNA sequence: TGCGCCAGCAGCCAAGCAGAGGCAGGGCACACCTTCGGCAATCAGCCCCAGCATTTT. Protein sequence: CASSQAEAGHTFGNQPQHF.

The V call is TRBV11-1, the J call TRBJ2-7; 11 bases align to TRBD1. CDR1 is SGHAT and CDR2 is FQDESV in the germline V gene (reference sequence). J was trimmed by 0 bases and V by 5 bases; bases with no gene match: 6. CDR3 length: 16 residues. DNA for the CDR3: TGTGCCAGCAGCCAATCGGACAGGGGGCTCTCCTACGAGCAGTACTTC. This sequence encodes CASSQSDRGLSYEQYF.

This clone has only one observation. The J gene is TRBJ1-2, the V gene TRBV27; D unclear. The germline gives CDR1 MNHEY, CDR2 SMNVEV (reference sequence). CDR3 length: 14 residues. Trimming took off 0 bases at V and 5 bases at J, with 10 bases between the two ends. The DNA for the CDR3 is TGTGCCAGCAGTTTATCGCCCGGGCAGTATGGCTACACCTTC. Translated: CASSLSPGQYGYTF.

The chain couples TRBV4-3 to TRBJ2-7, with D unresolved. From germline, CDR1 is LGHNA and CDR2 YSLEER. This CDR3 contains 15 residues. Trimming took 1 base from V and 3 from J, leaving 13 bases between them. CDR3 protein: CASSQVEDPNYEQYF. CDR3 in DNA: TGCGCCAGCAGCCAAGTGGAAGACCCGAACTACGAGCAGTACTTC.

The J gene is TRBJ1-4, the V gene TRBV4-2; D is perhaps TRBD1 (5 bases). CDR3 length: 15 amino acids. Germline loops: CDR1 LGHNA, CDR2 YNFKEQ. V lost 3 bases and J 0 bases, leaving 8 bases between the germline ends. The CDR3 here is CASSHGGATNEKLFF. The CDR3 region has the DNA TGTGCCAGCAGCCATGGGGGAGCAACTAATGAAAAACTGTTTTTT.

The V call is TRBV2, the J call TRBJ2-1, with TRBD1 identical over 8 bases. J gave up 12 bases and V 4 bases, and 8 bases lay outside the gene matches. This CDR3 has 13 amino acids. Germline CDR1 SNHLY, CDR2 FYNNEI. CDR3 coding DNA: TGTGCCAGCAGTGTGAATGACAGGGGCAGGCAGTTCTTC. Translation: CASSVNDRGRQFF.

V and J are TRBV6-6 and TRBJ2-7; D uncertain. This CDR3 region has 10 residues. Germline CDR1 is MNHNY and CDR2 is SVGAGI (reference sequence). Trimming pared 8 bases from V and 8 bases from J, leaving 10 bases between. The CDR3 loop reads CASGDGQQYF. The CDR3, as DNA: TGTGCCAGCGGAGACGGACAGCAGTACTTC.

The chain couples TRBV6-5 to TRBJ1-1; the D gene is possibly TRBD1 (5 bases). Trimming took 6 bases from V and 3 from J, leaving 14 bases between them. Germline CDR1 is MNHEY and CDR2 is SVGAGI. CDR3 length: 14 residues. CDR3 in amino acids: CASRVGQGDTEAFF. CDR3 DNA sequence: TGTGCCAGCAGGGTTGGGCAGGGAGACACTGAAGCTTTCTTT.

This clone was detected once. The chain employs TRBV7-3 and TRBJ2-3, with D possibly being TRBD2 (5 bases). V was pared by 5 bases and J by 0 bases, with 12 bases between. CDR3 length equals 15 residues. Germline V lookup: CDR1 SGHTA, CDR2 FQGTGA. The CDR3, as DNA: TGTGCCAGCAGCCCGAGCGGATCTAGCACAGATACGCAGTATTTT. This gives the protein CASSPSGSSTDTQYF.